This T cell receptor (beta chain) appears in the sequencing data of a study of cytomegalovirus exposure and HLA in healthy donors. The CDR3 length is 12 residues. CDR1 is MGHRA and CDR2 is YSYEKL in the germline V gene. Trimming shortened V by 8 bases and J by 8 bases, and 15 bases separated the two germline ends. Broader study findings: The study recorded 160 or so TCR beta chains that were cytomegalovirus-associated. Rare TCR sequences predominated, though certain public TCRs were found in many donors. Cytomegalovirus status was reportedly diagnosed by the classifier with high sensitivity and specificity. Subsequent analysis of the approximately 130 validation repertoires found a tendency for first-cohort TCR clusters to co-occur.

The sample holds one count of this clone. The antigen remains unidentified. Some clones are missing from TCRdb's copy, which holds only in-frame ones; the method was immunoSEQ multiplex PCR. This table holds 300,000 to 400,000 clones, roughly 90% found once. This TCR was sampled from a woman aged 18-35 years in good health and CMV-seronegative. Sample: PBMCs. V and J are TRBV4-1 and TRBJ1-1, with no clear D. The CDR3 DNA reads TGCGCCAGCGCTTCGGGGATAAGGGAAGCTTTCTTT. Protein: CASASGIREAFF.